This TCR beta chain was identified during a study of shared clonotypes between healthy human individuals. Study-wide points: Limitation of the genetic and exposure-history diversity represented came from the few donors.

Note on this clone: Its antigen remains unidentified.

The CDR3 is 12 residues long. V was trimmed by 6 bases and J by 7 bases, leaving 10 bases between them. In germline, CDR1 is MNHEY, CDR2 SVGAGI. Some clones are missing from TCRdb's copy, which holds only in-frame ones; the method was immunoSEQ multiplex PCR. In the table there are more than 2,000,000 clones, approximately 94% of which are singletons. The J gene is TRBJ1-5, the V gene TRBV6-5; D is unresolved. The sample consisted of naive CD4+ T cells sorted from blood. Subset noted: CD45RA+ positively selected. The sequence derives from a man between 18 and 35 years old in good health. The CDR3 reads CASRSRGQPQHF. CDR3 coding DNA: TGTGCCAGCAGGTCACGTGGACAGCCCCAGCATTTT.